These 27 T cell receptor beta chains were sequenced from one sample in a study of vaccination effects on CD4 cells after COVID-19. Their antigens are not known. Peptide-pool stimulation followed by sequencing identified expanded antigen-specific CD4+ clonotypes in the ViraFEST assay. Culture lasted 10 days before CD4+ T cell isolation. Assay: immunoSEQ multiplex PCR; the TCRdb copy retains only in-frame clones and omits some. The table shows 25,000 to 35,000 clones, with roughly 62% occurring only once. The specimen comprised CD4+ T cells from PBMCs cultured with HCoV-229E spike peptides, sampled before COVID-19 vaccination. Every receptor here comes from a human donor who received a COVID-19 vaccine.

V and J are TRBV30 and TRBJ1-2; 8 bases line up with TRBD1. Trimming removed 5 bases from V and 7 bases from J; junction bases left unmatched: 9. This CDR3 spans 13 amino acids. Germline V gene data show CDR1 as GTSNPN and CDR2 as SVGIG (reference sequence). The CDR3 is CAWHRDRPLGYTF. The CDR3, as DNA: TGTGCCTGGCACAGGGACAGGCCCCTTGGCTACACCTTC.

This sequence joins TRBV28 and TRBJ2-7; TRBD1 matches 10 bases. After removal of 7 bases from V and 5 bases from J, the junction contained 11 bases not matched to a gene. CDR1 MDHEN and CDR2 SYDVKM come from the germline V gene. The CDR3 length is 15 residues. This CDR3 is CASINPGTGANEQYF. The CDR3 DNA follows: TGTGCCAGCATCAACCCCGGGACAGGGGCCAACGAGCAGTACTTC.

The chain is built from TRBV9 and TRBJ2-7; 11 bases map to TRBD1. V lost 4 bases, J lost 5 bases, and 5 bases stayed unmatched. The CDR3 is made up of 14 amino acids. Germline loops: CDR1 SGDLS, CDR2 YYNGEE. This CDR3 is CASSSRTGGNEQYF. In DNA, the CDR3 is TGTGCCAGCAGCTCGCGGACAGGGGGCAACGAGCAGTACTTC.

The chain couples TRBV5-6 to TRBJ1-5, with a tentative D call TRBD1 (5 bases). V was cut by 3 bases and J by 0 bases, with 10 bases left in between. Germline V gives CDR1 SGHDT, CDR2 YYEEEE. CDR3 length equals 15 residues. The CDR3 is CASSSTVYSNQPQHF. CDR3 sequence (DNA): TGTGCCAGCAGCTCGACAGTCTATAGCAATCAGCCCCAGCATTTT.

The gene calls are TRBV4-1 and TRBJ2-1; the match to TRBD2 covers 13 bases. The germline CDR1 and CDR2 sequences are MGHRA and YSYEKL. The V segment lost 1 base and the J segment 5 bases; nucleotides outside the gene matches: 5. The CDR3 contains 17 residues. The CDR3 bases are TGCGCCAGCAGCCAAGGTGGGACTAGCGGGGCAGACAATGAGCAGTTCTTC. This gives the protein CASSQGGTSGADNEQFF.

The CDR3 nucleotides read TGTGCCAGCAGCCGGACAGGCAATAACTATGGCTACACCTTC. It encodes CASSRTGNNYGYTF. This rearrangement joins TRBV3-1 (or the pseudogene TRBV3-2) to TRBJ1-2, with 7 bases matching TRBD1. Germline-derived CDR1 and CDR2 are LGHDT and YNNKEL (reference sequence). This CDR3 spans 14 amino acids. Unmatched junction bases numbered 3, after V lost 4 bases and J lost 1 base.

In this sample, this clone turned up a few times. The V call is TRBV5-1, the J call TRBJ2-1; possibly TRBD1 or TRBD2 for D (6 bases each). This CDR3 has 15 residues. The V end lost 4 bases, the J end lost 6 bases, and 17 bases lay between the germline ends. The germline gives CDR1 SGHRS, CDR2 YFSETQ. CDR3 sequence (DNA): TGCGCCAGCAGCCCCGGGGGCCCCGGCGGCAATGAGCAGTTCTTC. Protein: CASSPGGPGGNEQFF. The variable domain in full, completed from reference TRBV5-1 and TRBJ2-1, reads KAGVTQTPRYLIKTRGQQVTLSCSPISGHRSVSWYQQTPGQGLQFLFEYFSETQRNKGNFPGRFSGRQFSNSRSEMNVSTLELGDSALYLCASSPGGPGGNEQFFGPGTRLTVL.

V gene TRBV12-5 combines with J gene TRBJ2-7; 12 nucleotides line up with TRBD2. Per the germline V gene, CDR1 is LGHNT and CDR2 is FRNRAP. The CDR3 runs 16 residues. Trimming cost V 1 base and J 7 bases; bases outside gene matches: 8. For the CDR3, the DNA is TGTGCTAGTGGTTTGGGACTAGCGGGGGTATTACGGGAGCAGTACTTC. It is translated as CASGLGLAGVLREQYF.

This chain connects TRBV19 to TRBJ1-3; a weak D match, TRBD1 (5 bases). V lost 6 bases and J 4 bases, leaving 13 bases between the germline ends. The germline CDR1 and CDR2 sequences are LNHDA and SQIVND (reference sequence). This CDR3 has 14 amino acids. CDR3 DNA sequence: TGTGCCAGTAGCGGGACGAGAATCGGAAACACCATATATTTT. Protein: CASSGTRIGNTIYF.

With regard to this clone: Relative to the germline gene, one junction end is altered; a read error may explain this. The rearrangement uses TRBV4-1 and TRBJ2-2; maybe TRBD2 (6 bases). This CDR3 contains 14 residues. CDR1 is MGHRA, CDR2 YSYEKL, per germline. CDR3 residues: CASGLSRLTGGLFF. DNA for the CDR3: TGCGCCAGCGGCCTATCGCGGCTTACCGGGGGGCTGTTTTTT.

This chain uses TRBV4-2 with TRBJ1-1, with 8 bases aligning to TRBD1. V lost 0 bases and J lost 5; bases outside the gene matches: 8. Germline CDR1 and CDR2: LGHNA and YNFKEQ. The CDR3 totals 16 residues. CDR3 in DNA: TGTGCCAGCAGCCAAGATGGCGGACAGGGCGGGACTGAAGCTTTCTTT. Translation: CASSQDGGQGGTEAFF.

The genes are TRBV30 and TRBJ1-2; D is possibly TRBD1 (5 bases). Per germline, CDR1 GTSNPN and CDR2 SVGIG (reference sequence). V shed 2 bases and J shed 2 bases, with 9 bases lying between them. The CDR3 totals 13 residues. Here the CDR3 reads CAWSRGENYGYTF. DNA for the CDR3: TGTGCCTGGAGTCGGGGGGAGAACTATGGCTACACCTTC. The full variable domain, with the rest looked up from reference TRBV30 and TRBJ1-2, is SQTIHQWPATLVQPVGSPLSLECTVEGTSNPNLYWYRQAAGRGLQLLFYSVGIGQISSEVPQNLSASRPQDRQFILSSKKLLLSDSGFYLCAWSRGENYGYTFGSGTRLTVV.

This clone was seen a handful of times. The V and J genes are TRBV11-3 and TRBJ2-1; TRBD2 matches at 12 bases. CDR1 and CDR2 from the germline V gene are SGHNT and YENEEA. This CDR3 contains 17 residues. V dropped 3 bases and J dropped 6; count of bases not matched to a gene: 9. The CDR3 sequence is CASSLDRLAGVANEQFF. The CDR3 DNA is TGTGCCAGCAGCTTGGACCGACTAGCGGGGGTGGCCAATGAGCAGTTCTTC.

The chain carries TRBV12-3 or TRBV12-4 and TRBJ1-5; D is ambiguous. V lost 5 bases to trimming and J lost 6 bases, with 8 bases between them. CDR3 length: 12 amino acids. The CDR3 here is CASSPGSQPQHF. In DNA, the CDR3 is TGTGCCAGCAGTCCCGGGAGTCAGCCCCAGCATTTT.

The chain joins TRBV7-2 to TRBJ2-7; D unresolved. CDR1 and CDR2 (germline): SGHTA, FQGNSA. Trimming shortened V by 1 base and J by 4 bases, and 5 bases separated the two germline ends. CDR3 size: 12 residues. The CDR3 region is CASSLVVYEQYF. CDR3 nucleotides: TGTGCCAGCAGCTTAGTTGTATACGAGCAGTACTTC.

The CDR3 sequence is CASSQVGQSNQPQHF. In DNA, the CDR3 is TGCGCCAGCAGCCAAGTGGGGCAGAGCAATCAGCCCCAGCATTTT. The chain is built from TRBV4-1 and TRBJ1-5; D possibly corresponds to TRBD1 (5 bases). The CDR3 length is 15 residues. CDR1 MGHRA and CDR2 YSYEKL come from the germline V gene. V shed 1 base and J shed 1 base, with 8 bases lying between them.

This chain's CDR3 is CASSIDLTASYEQYF. The CDR3 DNA is TGTGCCAGTAGTATAGATCTGACAGCTTCCTACGAGCAGTACTTC. The genes are TRBV19 and TRBJ2-7, with D possibly matching TRBD1 (5 bases). CDR1 LNHDA and CDR2 SQIVND come from the germline V gene (reference sequence). The ends were cut back, 0 bases at V and 1 base at J, with 10 bases in the middle. The CDR3 sequence is 15 residues long. The entire variable domain, with the rest obtained from reference TRBV19 and TRBJ2-7, is as follows: DGGITQSPKYLFRKEGQNVTLSCEQNLNHDAMYWYRQDPGQGLRLIYYSQIVNDFQKGDIAEGYSVSREKKESFPLTVTSAQKNPTAFYLCASSIDLTASYEQYFGPGTRLTVT.

This clone was recorded only once. The CDR3 DNA sequence: TGTGCCAGCAGCCGAGACAGGTTAGGCACAGATACGCAGTATTTT. Amino acids: CASSRDRLGTDTQYF. This chain connects TRBV5-4 to TRBJ2-3, with D possibly being TRBD1 (6 bases). The V end was cut by 4 bases, the J end by 1 base, with 13 bases between. CDR3 length equals 15 residues. Germline V gives CDR1 SGHNT, CDR2 YYREEE (reference sequence).

The count of this clone is one. CDR3 DNA sequence: TGCAGTGCTTACACCTACAATGAGCAGTTCTTC. This sequence encodes CSAYTYNEQFF. The J gene is TRBJ2-1, the V gene TRBV20-1; D ambiguous. The CDR3 has 11 residues. Between the trimmed V and J ends, which lost 5 bases and 2 bases, there was a span of 4 bases. Looked up from germline, CDR1 is DFQATT and CDR2 is SNEGSKA (reference sequence).

The chain joins TRBV7-3 to TRBJ1-6; D possibly corresponds to TRBD1 (6 bases). The CDR3 sequence is 14 residues long. Trimming shortened V by 3 bases and J by 6 bases, and 9 bases separated the two germline ends. Looked up from germline, CDR1 is SGHTA and CDR2 is FQGTGA. The CDR3 sequence: CASSFGTLNSPLHF. DNA of the CDR3: TGTGCCAGCAGCTTCGGGACACTTAATTCACCCCTCCACTTT.

This chain joins TRBV5-1 and TRBJ1-5; 9 positions agree with TRBD1. The CDR3 length is 17 residues. Germline trimming cut 4 bases from V and 7 bases from J; bases unmatched to any gene: 15. CDR1 and CDR2 from the germline V gene are SGHRS and YFSETQ. The CDR3 reads CASSAGHRGRRRQPQHF. CDR3 in DNA: TGCGCCAGCAGCGCCGGGCACAGGGGGCGCAGGAGACAGCCCCAGCATTTT.

This clone was counted between two and nine times. The chain recombines TRBV5-1 with TRBJ2-2; D remains ambiguous. CDR1 and CDR2 (germline): SGHRS, YFSETQ. The CDR3 contains 13 residues. With 3 bases removed from V and 2 bases from J, the gap between germline ends came to 5 bases. In DNA, the CDR3 is TGCGCCAGCAGCTCTATTAACACCGGGGAGCTGTTTTTT. Protein sequence: CASSSINTGELFF.

This rearrangement joins TRBV9 to TRBJ1-4; TRBD1 aligns across 8 bases. The CDR3 has 14 amino acids. V dropped 3 bases and J dropped 8; count of bases not matched to a gene: 6. Germline CDR1 is SGDLS and CDR2 is YYNGEE. CDR3 in DNA: TGTGCCAGCAGCGCCCAGGGGGCGGGGGAAAAACTGTTTTTT. Its protein product is CASSAQGAGEKLFF.

This chain links TRBV29-1 with TRBJ1-2; D might be TRBD1 (5 bases). Per the germline V gene, CDR1 is SQVTM and CDR2 is ANQGSEA. Trimming pared 0 bases from V and 2 bases from J, leaving 10 bases between. This CDR3 has 14 amino acids. CDR3 residues: CSVEDRQLNYGYTF. The DNA for the CDR3 is TGCAGCGTTGAAGATCGACAGTTAAACTATGGCTACACCTTC.

This chain joins TRBV4-1 and TRBJ1-2; D is unresolved. Between the trimmed V and J ends, which lost 0 bases and 9 bases, there was a span of 11 bases. The germline CDR1 and CDR2 sequences are MGHRA and YSYEKL. This CDR3 region has 13 residues. Here the CDR3 reads CASSQDSRGRYTF. Written as DNA, the CDR3 is TGCGCCAGCAGCCAAGATTCTCGGGGTCGCTACACCTTC.

This clone has a handful of counts. The chain links TRBV6-5 to TRBJ1-1; D gene uncertain. This CDR3 is 15 amino acids long. Trimming shortened V by 3 bases and J by 4 bases, and 15 bases separated the two germline ends. Germline V gene sequence: CDR1 MNHEY, CDR2 SVGAGI. The CDR3 spells CASSYGDGVFTEAFF. CDR3 DNA: TGTGCCAGCAGTTATGGGGATGGGGTTTTCACTGAAGCTTTCTTT.

The chain combines TRBV18 with TRBJ1-1; D call uncertain. The CDR3 sequence is 14 residues long. Trimming left V 1 base short and J 1 base short, with 7 bases between. Germline V lookup: CDR1 KGHSH, CDR2 LQKENI. The CDR3 sequence: CASSPLAANTEAFF. The CDR3 DNA is TGTGCCAGCTCACCACTTGCAGCGAACACTGAAGCTTTCTTT.